These 21 T cell receptor beta chains share one sample of origin, sequenced in a study of T cell responses to AZD1222 COVID-19 vaccine. The repertoire was sequenced with immunoSEQ multiplex PCR; TCRdb's copy has only in-frame clones and lacks some. The sample gives approximately 96,000 clones, about 86% of which show up once; about 6% is in the top ten. Sample: peripheral blood, taken 28 days after the second AZD1222 dose. These receptors were obtained from an adult who received the AZD1222 COVID-19 vaccine.

V and J are TRBV5-1 and TRBJ1-5; no definite D call. The V and J ends lost 7 bases and 6 bases respectively, with 20 bases between them. This CDR3 contains 15 residues. Per the germline V gene, CDR1 is SGHRS and CDR2 is YFSETQ. The DNA of the CDR3 is TGCGCCAGCTCCCAGGTACCCACGTCGGGTCAGCCCCAGCATTTT. Translation gives CASSQVPTSGQPQHF.

This chain joins TRBV7-9 and TRBJ2-7; D perhaps matches TRBD2 (5 bases). This CDR3 has 14 amino acids. CDR1 and CDR2 (germline): SEHNR, FQNEAQ (reference sequence). V shed 1 base and J shed 2 bases, with 9 bases lying between them. CDR3 region: CASSLVGLTYEQYF. DNA of the CDR3: TGTGCCAGCAGCTTAGTTGGACTGACCTACGAGCAGTACTTC. The whole variable domain, remainder taken from reference TRBV7-9 and TRBJ2-7, is DTGVSQNPRHKITKRGQNVTFRCDPISEHNRLYWYRQTLGQGPEFLTYFQNEAQLEKSRLLSDRFSAERPKGSFSTLEIQRTEQGDSAMYLCASSLVGLTYEQYFGPGTRLTVT.

V gene TRBV14 combines with J gene TRBJ2-1; 9 nucleotides agree with TRBD2. The V gene's germline CDR1 is SGHDN and CDR2 FVKESK. Germline trimming cut 0 bases from V and 2 bases from J; bases unmatched to any gene: 11. The CDR3 covers 19 residues. CDR3 DNA sequence: TGTGCCAGCAGCCAAGATTGGTACGGAGCGGGAGGTCCCTACAATGAGCAGTTCTTC. Protein: CASSQDWYGAGGPYNEQFF.

The chain carries TRBV12-3 or TRBV12-4 and TRBJ1-4; TRBD1 aligns across 8 bases. The CDR3 consists of 13 residues. The V and J ends lost 7 bases and 7 bases, in that order; junction bases with no gene match: 5. The CDR3 DNA sequence: TGTGCCAGCACCTCAGACAGGGGTGAAAAACTGTTTTTT. This translates into CASTSDRGEKLFF.

This clone appeared a single time. The chain is built from TRBV2 and TRBJ2-2; D is tentatively TRBD1 or TRBD2 (5 bases each). Germline CDR1 SNHLY, CDR2 FYNNEI. V was trimmed by 4 bases and J by 2 bases, leaving 17 bases between them. CDR3 length: 17 amino acids. CDR3 in amino acids: CASSGASRDANTGELFF. The CDR3 DNA reads as TGTGCCAGCAGTGGGGCCAGCAGGGACGCCAACACCGGGGAGCTGTTTTTT.

This rearrangement joins TRBV28 to TRBJ2-1; 7 nucleotides match TRBD1. Per germline, CDR1 MDHEN and CDR2 SYDVKM. This CDR3 comprises 15 residues. The junction had 8 bases not matched to a gene; V was cut back by 5 bases and J by 4 bases. Here the CDR3 reads CASSPGQALYNEQFF. As DNA, the CDR3 is TGTGCCAGCAGTCCCGGACAGGCGTTATACAATGAGCAGTTCTTC.

The chain recombines TRBV12-3 or TRBV12-4 with TRBJ2-3; 8 nucleotides align to TRBD1. The CDR3 is 13 amino acids. Trimming removed 7 bases from V and 0 bases from J; junction bases left unmatched: 0. CDR3 in amino acids: CASNRGSTDTQYF. CDR3 bases: TGTGCCAGCAACAGGGGGAGCACAGATACGCAGTATTTT.

The genes are TRBV27 and TRBJ2-7; 8 bases map to TRBD2. The CDR3 totals 15 residues. The germline CDR1 and CDR2 sequences are MNHEY and SMNVEV (reference sequence). The V gene end was trimmed by 8 bases and the J gene end by 4 bases; junction bases not matched to a gene: 13. The CDR3 here is CASSPRAGGGYEQYF. CDR3 coding DNA: TGTGCCAGCTCCCCCCGCGCCGGGGGGGGGTACGAGCAGTACTTC.

This chain connects TRBV4-2 to TRBJ1-5, with D tentatively TRBD1 (6 bases). V lost 2 bases and J lost 1, with 12 bases in between. There are 16 residues in the CDR3. Germline assignment: CDR1 LGHNA and CDR2 YNFKEQ. CDR3 sequence reads: CASSQSSQGSNQPQHF. CDR3 coding DNA: TGTGCCAGCAGCCAAAGCAGCCAGGGGAGCAATCAGCCCCAGCATTTT.

V gene TRBV4-1 combines with J gene TRBJ1-5; D is ambiguous. V was pared by 1 base and J by 6 bases, with 16 bases between. CDR3 length equals 16 residues. Germline loops: CDR1 MGHRA, CDR2 YSYEKL. DNA for the CDR3: TGCGCCAGCAGCCAAGTGATGGTTGGGGTCGGTCAGCCCCAGCATTTT. It codes for CASSQVMVGVGQPQHF.

This rearrangement joins TRBV2 to TRBJ2-7; D is possibly TRBD1 (5 bases). Germline V gene data show CDR1 as SNHLY and CDR2 as FYNNEI. V lost 7 bases to trimming and J lost 0 bases, with 13 bases between them. The CDR3 sequence is 14 residues long. CDR3 amino acids: CASNQLGASYEQYF. CDR3 nucleotides: TGTGCCAGCAATCAGCTAGGGGCCTCCTACGAGCAGTACTTC.

The chain couples TRBV29-1 to TRBJ1-2, with 10 nucleotides matching TRBD1. Germline CDR1 SQVTM, CDR2 ANQGSEA. The CDR3 totals 14 residues. J lost 4 bases, V lost 3 bases, and 5 bases had no gene match. Here the CDR3 reads CSVDGDRGRYGYTF. DNA for the CDR3: TGCAGCGTTGATGGGGACAGGGGCCGCTATGGCTACACCTTC.

The table lists this clone with a count of one. The V gene is TRBV3-1 (or the pseudogene TRBV3-2), the J gene TRBJ2-1; 9 positions match TRBD2. Germline CDR1 and CDR2: LGHDT and YNNKEL (reference sequence). The CDR3 runs 15 residues. Losses at the gene ends were 0 bases for V and 4 bases for J; bases not matched to a gene: 1. CDR3 region: CASSQDSGGYNEQFF. The DNA for the CDR3 is TGTGCCAGCAGCCAAGATAGCGGGGGTTACAATGAGCAGTTCTTC.

This chain connects TRBV13 to TRBJ2-3; tentative D call: TRBD2 (5 bases). V was clipped by 0 bases and J by 0 bases, with 7 bases between them. Germline CDR1 is PRHDT and CDR2 is FYEKMQ (reference sequence). The CDR3 consists of 15 residues. This CDR3 is CASSLGSASTDTQYF. Here the CDR3 DNA reads TGTGCCAGCAGCTTAGGTAGCGCTAGCACAGATACGCAGTATTTT.

The chain combines TRBV6-5 with TRBJ1-3; D uncertain. The V and J ends lost 11 bases and 0 bases respectively, with 17 bases between them. The CDR3 is 15 amino acids. CDR1 is MNHEY and CDR2 is SVGAGI in the germline V gene. The CDR3 DNA reads as TGTGCCCACGCGCCCGAACGCAGCTCTGGAAACACCATATATTTT. Encoded protein: CAHAPERSSGNTIYF.

The genes are TRBV18 and TRBJ2-1; no firm D call. The CDR3 spans 14 residues. Trimming removed 1 base from V and 2 bases from J, with 6 bases in between. Looked up from germline, CDR1 is KGHSH and CDR2 is LQKENI. The CDR3 here is CASSPQLTYNEQFF. The CDR3 DNA is TGTGCCAGCTCACCACAATTAACCTACAATGAGCAGTTCTTC.

The V and J genes are TRBV5-1 and TRBJ2-1; no clear D. Deletions cut 0 bases from V and 8 bases from J, with 9 bases between. The length of the CDR3 is 13 residues. The germline CDR1 and CDR2 sequences are SGHRS and YFSETQ. CDR3 amino acids: CASSLGVVDEQFF. CDR3 coding DNA: TGCGCCAGCAGCTTGGGGGTTGTCGATGAGCAGTTCTTC.

J is TRBJ2-7 and V is TRBV9; D might be TRBD1 or TRBD2, each matching 5 bases. In germline, CDR1 is SGDLS, CDR2 YYNGEE. The germline V and J ends were trimmed by 0 bases and 2 bases, with 12 bases remaining between them. The CDR3 has 15 amino acids. The CDR3 loop reads CASSVDGTVAYEQYF. In nucleotides, the CDR3 is TGTGCCAGCAGCGTAGATGGGACGGTGGCCTACGAGCAGTACTTC.

The chain combines TRBV4-1 with TRBJ1-6; D is possibly TRBD1 (5 bases). Trimming removed 0 bases at V and 5 bases at J, with 11 bases between. This CDR3 region has 16 residues. The germline V gene encodes CDR1 MGHRA and CDR2 YSYEKL. In DNA, the CDR3 is TGCGCCAGCAGCCAAGATGCGGGGGGGAATAATTCACCCCTCCACTTT. The encoded protein is CASSQDAGGNNSPLHF.

The rearrangement uses TRBV2 and TRBJ1-1; TRBD1 aligns across 9 bases. Germline CDR1 SNHLY, CDR2 FYNNEI. The trim removed 7 bases at V and 5 bases at J, leaving 5 bases unmatched. This CDR3 has 13 amino acids. CDR3 bases: TGTGCCAGCACAGGACAGGGGATTACTGAAGCTTTCTTT. This encodes CASTGQGITEAFF. Drawing the rest from reference TRBV2 and TRBJ1-1, the complete variable domain is EPEVTQTPSHQVTQMGQEVILRCVPISNHLYFYWYRQILGQKVEFLVSFYNNEISEKSEIFDDQFSVERPDGSNFTLKIRSTKLEDSAMYFCASTGQGITEAFFGQGTRLTVV.

This clone was counted between two and nine times. The chain links TRBV18 to TRBJ2-7; D is uncertain. The CDR3 has 13 residues. V was trimmed by 3 bases and J by 0 bases, leaving 6 bases between them. The germline V gene has CDR1 KGHSH and CDR2 LQKENI. The chain's CDR3 is CASSPTSSYEQYF. The CDR3 DNA sequence: TGTGCCAGCTCACCTACCAGCTCCTACGAGCAGTACTTC.